The 31 T cell receptor beta chains below come from one sample, sequenced in a study of radiotherapy plus CTLA-4 blockade in lung cancer (dated by TCRdb to 2016 to 2018). Libraries were prepared through the immunoSEQ multiplex PCR assay. What TCRdb holds here is the immuneACCESS table cut down to in-frame rearrangements. Part of the clones is not present; checked against another copy, under half of the missing clones reflect an unresolved V gene, and the others are unexplained. This sample comprises more than 55,000 clones, 70% to 85% of them detected only once. The ten top clones hold 16% of the sample. Material: peripheral blood, obtained from a patient treated with radiotherapy plus ipilimumab. The receptors come from a human donor with non-small cell lung cancer who had a complete response to radiotherapy plus ipilimumab.

This chain connects TRBV6-5 to TRBJ2-3; D is possibly TRBD1 (5 bases). CDR3 size: 15 residues. V shed 5 bases and J shed 0 bases, with 12 bases lying between them. CDR1 and CDR2 (germline): MNHEY, SVGAGI. The CDR3 protein is CASSPYRRSTDTQYF. The CDR3 DNA sequence: TGTGCCAGCAGTCCATACAGGCGGAGCACAGATACGCAGTATTTT.

This sequence joins TRBV10-1 and TRBJ2-1, with 7 bases identical to TRBD2. The V segment lost 6 bases and the J segment 7 bases; nucleotides outside the gene matches: 15. This CDR3 contains 16 residues. The germline CDR1 and CDR2 sequences are WNHNN and SYGVQD (reference sequence). DNA of the CDR3: TGCGCCAGCAGGGCCCCCTCGGCGGGAGCGAGAAATGAGCAGTTCTTC. Protein sequence: CASRAPSAGARNEQFF.

The chain recombines TRBV9 with TRBJ2-2, with 14 bases fitting TRBD2. From germline, CDR1 is SGDLS and CDR2 YYNGEE. With 3 bases clipped from V and 4 bases from J, the junction kept 8 bases outside the gene matches. The CDR3 runs to 18 residues. In DNA form, the CDR3 reads TGTGCCAGCAGCGCCGGGACTAGCGGGAGCGGGGGCACCGGGGAGCTGTTTTTT. This translates into CASSAGTSGSGGTGELFF.

The chain combines TRBV11-3 with TRBJ2-3; D possibly corresponds to TRBD2 (5 bases). This CDR3 has 13 residues. CDR1 is SGHNT, CDR2 YENEEA, per germline. The V end was cut by 5 bases, the J end by 6 bases, with 12 bases between. DNA of the CDR3: TGTGCCAGCAGCGCGCGGGCCGGGGATACGCAGTATTTT. It is translated as CASSARAGDTQYF.

This rearrangement joins TRBV7-9 to TRBJ1-1; the match to TRBD1 covers 7 bases. V shed 2 bases, J shed 0 bases, and the junction held 15 bases outside the gene matches. From germline, CDR1 is SEHNR and CDR2 FQNEAQ (reference sequence). CDR3 length: 19 residues. The CDR3 is CASSLPSMTGRLLNTEAFF. The CDR3 DNA follows: TGTGCCAGCAGCTTACCCTCTATGACAGGGCGACTATTGAACACTGAAGCTTTCTTT.

This clone occurred a few times. CDR3 sequence reads: CASSLAVGYTDTQYF. As DNA, the CDR3 is TGTGCCAGCAGCTTAGCTGTCGGGTACACAGATACGCAGTATTTT. This chain joins TRBV7-2 and TRBJ2-3; D is ambiguous. The CDR3 totals 15 residues. The germline CDR1 and CDR2 sequences are SGHTA and FQGNSA. Deletions cut 0 bases from V and 2 bases from J, with 9 bases between.

The chain couples TRBV4-1 to TRBJ1-5; the match to TRBD1 covers 9 bases. This CDR3 has 17 amino acids. With 2 bases clipped from V and 0 bases from J, the junction kept 5 bases outside the gene matches. The germline V gene has CDR1 MGHRA and CDR2 YSYEKL. CDR3 DNA: TGCGCCAGCAGCCAATATCCGGGACAGGGTAGCAATCAGCCCCAGCATTTT. Translation: CASSQYPGQGSNQPQHF.

This chain connects TRBV7-9 to TRBJ1-1, with 8 bases matching TRBD1. V trimming: 3 bases; J trimming: 1 base; junction bases outside the gene matches: 7. This CDR3 is 16 amino acids long. The germline gives CDR1 SEHNR, CDR2 FQNEAQ (reference sequence). The CDR3 DNA is TGTGCCAGCAGCTTTAGCCCCGGGACAGGGAACACTGAAGCTTTCTTT. Protein product: CASSFSPGTGNTEAFF.

The gene calls are TRBV28 and TRBJ1-2, with 7 bases matching TRBD1. Per the germline V gene, CDR1 is MDHEN and CDR2 is SYDVKM. The CDR3 length is 15 residues. The ends lost 4 bases at V and 1 base at J; junction bases unmatched: 6. CDR3 loop: CASSYRDRLNYGYTF. CDR3 coding DNA: TGTGCCAGCAGTTACCGGGACAGACTTAACTATGGCTACACCTTC.

The V gene is TRBV29-1, the J gene TRBJ2-1; TRBD2 matches 8 bases. CDR1 is SQVTM and CDR2 is ANQGSEA in the germline V gene. V lost 5 bases and J lost 0; bases outside the gene matches: 3. The CDR3 sequence is 14 residues long. The CDR3 spells CSVSSGSSYNEQFF. CDR3 bases: TGCAGCGTTTCCAGCGGGAGCTCCTACAATGAGCAGTTCTTC.

The chain combines TRBV9 with TRBJ2-1; 14 bases map to TRBD2. V gave up 4 bases and J gave up 15 bases; unmatched junction bases: 12. Looked up from germline, CDR1 is SGDLS and CDR2 is YYNGEE. This CDR3 has 15 residues. The CDR3 reads CASSPGLAGVPMRFF. The DNA of the CDR3 is TGTGCCAGCAGCCCGGGACTAGCGGGAGTCCCAATGAGGTTCTTC. The full variable domain, with the rest looked up from reference TRBV9 and TRBJ2-1, is DSGVTQTPKHLITATGQRVTLRCSPRSGDLSVYWYQQSLDQGLQFLIQYYNGEERAKGNILERFSAQQFPDLHSELNLSSLELGDSALYFCASSPGLAGVPMRFFGPGTRLTVL.

This clone was counted only a few times. V gene TRBV5-4 combines with J gene TRBJ2-3, with D perhaps matching TRBD1 (6 bases). Germline-derived CDR1 and CDR2 are SGHNT and YYREEE (reference sequence). The germline V and J ends were trimmed by 4 bases and 2 bases, with 14 bases remaining between them. CDR3 length equals 15 residues. CDR3 nucleotides: TGTGCCAGCAGCCCGAGGACAGACGACACAGATACGCAGTATTTT. It codes for CASSPRTDDTDTQYF.

The rearrangement joins TRBV29-1 to TRBJ1-2; 7 bases map to TRBD1. From germline, CDR1 is SQVTM and CDR2 ANQGSEA. Trimming removed 3 bases from V and 14 bases from J; junction bases left unmatched: 21. The CDR3 runs to 15 residues. CDR3 in DNA: TGCAGCGTTGACTCCCGCCTTCTAGAGGGGGCGACCGGGACCTTC. Protein product: CSVDSRLLEGATGTF.

The chain carries TRBV5-8 and TRBJ2-3; D possibly corresponds to TRBD2 (6 bases). Trimming shortened V by 0 bases and J by 4 bases, and 9 bases separated the two germline ends. The germline CDR1 and CDR2 sequences are SGHTS and YDEGEE. This CDR3 has 14 amino acids. The CDR3 loop is CASSLAWGADTQYF. In nucleotides, the CDR3 is TGTGCCAGCAGCTTGGCGTGGGGGGCAGATACGCAGTATTTT.

J is TRBJ2-3 and V is TRBV7-9, with D possibly being TRBD2 (6 bases). Germline assignment: CDR1 SEHNR and CDR2 FQNEAQ (reference sequence). The CDR3 is 16 amino acids. The V gene lost 5 bases and the J gene lost 4 bases, with 19 bases spanning the gap. CDR3: CASSQTLAIRADTQYF. The CDR3 bases are TGTGCCAGCAGCCAGACCCTAGCGATTAGGGCAGATACGCAGTATTTT.

The genes are TRBV9 and TRBJ1-2; 9 nucleotides align to TRBD1. Trimming at V came to 4 bases and at J to 4 bases, leaving 8 bases not matched to a gene. The CDR3 totals 15 residues. Looked up from germline, CDR1 is SGDLS and CDR2 is YYNGEE. CDR3 residues: CASSLRGGQGYGYTF. The CDR3 bases are TGTGCCAGCAGCCTGCGTGGGGGACAGGGCTATGGCTACACCTTC.

The chain joins TRBV27 to TRBJ1-4; TRBD1 matches 8 bases. This CDR3 contains 18 residues. Germline loops: CDR1 MNHEY, CDR2 SMNVEV (reference sequence). Trimming cost V 7 bases and J 2 bases; bases outside gene matches: 15. In DNA, the CDR3 is TGTGCCAGCAAAATAAAGGGGACAGGATCTTGGACTAATGAAAAACTGTTTTTT. Protein: CASKIKGTGSWTNEKLFF.

This chain uses TRBV2 with TRBJ2-1; D is undetermined. With 0 bases removed from V and 10 bases from J, the gap between germline ends came to 4 bases. The germline V gene has CDR1 SNHLY and CDR2 FYNNEI. This CDR3 comprises 11 residues. CDR3 amino acids: CASSEAYEQFF. The CDR3 nucleotides are TGTGCCAGCAGTGAAGCCTACGAGCAGTTCTTC.

The J gene is TRBJ1-5, the V gene TRBV18, with 8 bases aligning to TRBD1. The ends lost 3 bases at V and 0 bases at J; junction bases unmatched: 7. Germline CDR1 and CDR2: KGHSH and LQKENI. CDR3 size: 17 residues. The chain's CDR3 is CASSPRATGDSNQPQHF. Here the CDR3 DNA reads TGTGCCAGCTCACCTAGGGCGACAGGGGATAGCAATCAGCCCCAGCATTTT.

This chain uses TRBV11-3 with TRBJ2-7; 7 positions agree with TRBD1. CDR1 and CDR2 from the germline V gene are SGHNT and YENEEA. CDR3 length equals 13 residues. V gave up 6 bases and J gave up 5 bases; unmatched junction bases: 7. The CDR3 coding sequence is TGTGCCAGCAGTCCCCCTACAGGGGACGAGCAGTACGTC. Protein: CASSPPTGDEQYV.

The chain is built from TRBV27 and TRBJ2-3; 14 nucleotides line up with TRBD2. The CDR3 is 16 amino acids. The V gene end was trimmed by 1 base and the J gene end by 4 bases; junction bases not matched to a gene: 1. Germline assignment: CDR1 MNHEY and CDR2 SMNVEV (reference sequence). CDR3 loop: CASSLLTSGGADTQYF. In DNA, the CDR3 is TGTGCCAGCAGTTTATTGACTAGCGGGGGGGCAGATACGCAGTATTTT.

This clone was seen only once. The chain couples TRBV5-1 to TRBJ2-7; 9 bases line up with TRBD1. The CDR3 loop spans 12 amino acids. After removal of 7 bases from V and 5 bases from J, the junction contained 4 bases not matched to a gene. CDR1 and CDR2 (germline): SGHRS, YFSETQ. The DNA for the CDR3 is TGCGCCAGCGGACAGGGGAGCGACGAGCAGTACTTC. This translates into CASGQGSDEQYF. The full variable domain, its missing parts supplied by reference TRBV5-1 and TRBJ2-7, is KAGVTQTPRYLIKTRGQQVTLSCSPISGHRSVSWYQQTPGQGLQFLFEYFSETQRNKGNFPGRFSGRQFSNSRSEMNVSTLELGDSALYLCASGQGSDEQYFGPGTRLTVT.

This sequence joins TRBV7-8 and TRBJ2-1, with TRBD2 matching 10 bases. Looked up from germline, CDR1 is SGHVS and CDR2 is FQNEAQ. J was trimmed by 10 bases and V by 1 base; bases with no gene match: 7. The CDR3 length is 15 residues. The CDR3, as DNA: TGTGCCAGCAGCTTAGTAGTTAGCGGGGGGCCGGAGCAGTTCTTC. This sequence encodes CASSLVVSGGPEQFF.

This chain links TRBV13 with TRBJ1-4, with D maybe TRBD1 (6 bases). CDR1 PRHDT and CDR2 FYEKMQ come from the germline V gene (reference sequence). The CDR3 contains 15 residues. Trimming cost V 5 bases and J 3 bases, with 13 bases left between them. The chain's CDR3 is CASSHRVLANEKLFF. The CDR3 bases are TGTGCCAGCAGCCACAGGGTTTTGGCTAATGAAAAACTGTTTTTT.

The chain couples TRBV5-1 to TRBJ2-3; 8 bases agree with TRBD1. Losses at the gene ends were 0 bases for V and 0 bases for J; bases not matched to a gene: 3. This CDR3 is built from 16 residues. Germline CDR1 and CDR2: SGHRS and YFSETQ. DNA for the CDR3: TGCGCCAGCAGCTTGGGGGGGACAGGTAGCACAGATACGCAGTATTTT. Encoded protein: CASSLGGTGSTDTQYF.

This chain links TRBV15 with TRBJ1-2; D perhaps matches TRBD1 (5 bases). The CDR3 has 16 residues. Between the trimmed V and J ends, which lost 0 bases and 0 bases, there was a span of 11 bases. Germline V gene sequence: CDR1 LNHNV, CDR2 YYDKDF (reference sequence). The CDR3 DNA reads TGTGCCACCAGCAGAGACAGGGTATTTGCTAACTATGGCTACACCTTC. Its translation: CATSRDRVFANYGYTF. Full variable domain (missing parts from reference TRBV15 and TRBJ1-2): DAMVIQNPRYQVTQFGKPVTLSCSQTLNHNVMYWYQQKSSQAPKLLFHYYDKDFNNEADTPDNFQSRRPNTSFCFLDIRSPGLGDTAMYLCATSRDRVFANYGYTFGSGTRLTVV.

This clone was seen only a few times. This rearrangement joins TRBV6-1 to TRBJ2-1; TRBD1 agrees at 9 bases. Losses at the gene ends were 3 bases for V and 6 bases for J; bases not matched to a gene: 3. CDR3 length: 14 residues. Germline-derived CDR1 and CDR2 are MNHNS and SASEGT. The CDR3 is CASSERTGVNEQFF. The CDR3 DNA reads TGTGCCAGCAGTGAGAGGACAGGGGTCAATGAGCAGTTCTTC.

Only one count was recorded for this clone. This rearrangement joins TRBV10-3 to TRBJ1-1; tentative D call: TRBD1 (5 bases). The ends were cut back, 3 bases at V and 3 bases at J, with 8 bases in the middle. Germline V gives CDR1 ENHRY, CDR2 SYGVKD. The CDR3 totals 13 residues. CDR3 nucleotide sequence: TGTGCCATCAGTGATTGGGGCGACACTGAAGCTTTCTTT. This codes for CAISDWGDTEAFF.

A few counts support this clone. V usage is TRBV18 and J usage is TRBJ1-1; D is unclear. The ends were cut back, 2 bases at V and 1 base at J, with 11 bases in the middle. The CDR3 consists of 15 residues. Germline V lookup: CDR1 KGHSH, CDR2 LQKENI. The CDR3 spells CASSPMSGSNTEAFF. The CDR3 coding sequence is TGTGCCAGCTCACCAATGTCAGGTTCGAACACTGAAGCTTTCTTT.

The V and J genes are TRBV10-3 and TRBJ1-2; possibly TRBD1 for D (5 bases). Germline CDR1 is ENHRY and CDR2 is SYGVKD. CDR3 length: 14 residues. V dropped 3 bases and J dropped 3 bases, with 11 bases sitting between them. The CDR3 here is CAISEPDSHYGYTF. CDR3 nucleotide sequence: TGTGCCATCAGTGAACCCGACAGCCACTATGGCTACACCTTC.

This rearrangement joins TRBV29-1 to TRBJ1-5; possibly TRBD1 for D (6 bases). Trimming stripped 6 bases from V and 4 bases from J, with 19 bases between. The length of the CDR3 is 15 residues. Germline V gives CDR1 SQVTM, CDR2 ANQGSEA. The CDR3 nucleotides read TGCAGCGTCACCTACGCTCAGGGGATTAATCAGCCCCAGCATTTT. It is translated as CSVTYAQGINQPQHF.